This entry lists 32 T cell receptor beta chains sequenced from one sample in a study of CD8 T cells in ankylosing spondylitis. MiXCR was run by TCRdb on the 5' RACE reads, yielding one entry per CDR3 protein. The sample shows approximately 220,000 distinct CDR3 sequences, 25% to 30% of them seen only once. The sequenced sample was blood, either unsorted or a sorted T cell fraction (not recorded which). The receptors come from a male donor with ankylosing spondylitis or in good health (not recorded which).

This clonotype was counted at least ten times. The V and J genes are TRBV12-3 or TRBV12-4 and TRBJ2-1; D is perhaps TRBD1 or TRBD2 (5 bases each). The CDR3 is made up of 13 amino acids. Trimming took off 7 bases at V and 5 bases at J, with 12 bases between the two ends. As DNA, the CDR3 is TGTGCCAGCAACCGGGACGCCGACAATGAGCAGTTCTTC. It yields the protein CASNRDADNEQFF.

This clonotype showed up many times. The chain has TRBV20-1 and TRBJ2-7; 8 bases align to TRBD1. The CDR3 is 13 residues long. J lost 7 bases, V lost 4 bases, and 9 bases had no gene match. The germline V gene encodes CDR1 DFQATT and CDR2 SNEGSKA (reference sequence). The CDR3 DNA reads as TGCAGTGCTACTAGGCAGGGGGCGGGAGAGCAGTACTTC. Its translation: CSATRQGAGEQYF.

The chain couples TRBV20-1 to TRBJ1-4, with 9 bases matching TRBD1. Germline CDR1 reads DFQATT; CDR2 reads SNEGSKA (reference sequence). The J segment lost 7 bases and the V segment lost 3 bases, leaving 3 bases of the junction unmatched. This CDR3 has 13 amino acids. CDR3: CSASGTGSEKLFF. The CDR3 DNA reads TGCAGTGCTAGTGGGACAGGGAGTGAAAAACTGTTTTTT.

Turning to this clonotype: One junction end does not reproduce the germline sequence, and a read error may be involved. The chain uses TRBV3-1 and TRBJ2-3, with unresolved D. The CDR3 spans 18 residues. From germline, CDR1 is LGHDT and CDR2 YNNKEL (reference sequence). The DNA for the CDR3 is TGTACCAGCAGTTTGGGTGCCTCCACCGCATATTTCACAGATACGCAGTATTTT. Translated, it gives CTSSLGASTAYFTDTQYF.

In its sample, this clonotype was seen many times. The chain recombines TRBV20-1 with TRBJ2-3, with D perhaps matching TRBD2 (7 bases). V was pared by 6 bases and J by 9 bases, with 16 bases between. CDR1 is DFQATT and CDR2 is SNEGSKA in the germline V gene (reference sequence). This CDR3 region has 12 residues. The CDR3 spells CSAPRGAHTQYF. The CDR3 DNA reads TGCAGTGCCCCCCGGGGGGCGCACACGCAGTATTTT.

This clonotype was seen at least ten times. This chain uses TRBV11-2 with TRBJ2-6; 9 bases line up with TRBD1. This CDR3 is 19 amino acids long. V gave up 4 bases and J gave up 1 base; unmatched junction bases: 11. The germline V gene has CDR1 SGHAT and CDR2 FQNNGV. Written as DNA, the CDR3 is TGTGCCAGCAGCTCCCTGTTCCGGACAGGGGAATCTGGGGCCAACGTCCTGACTTTC. Translation: CASSSLFRTGESGANVLTF.

This clonotype was counted a few times. The V gene is TRBV5-1, the J gene TRBJ2-7; 7 nucleotides match TRBD1. This CDR3 has 15 amino acids. Germline loops: CDR1 SGHRS, CDR2 YFSETQ. The V segment lost 1 base and the J segment 1 base; nucleotides outside the gene matches: 5. CDR3 in amino acids: CASSLTGAPSYEQYF. Here the CDR3 DNA reads TGCGCCAGCAGCTTGACAGGGGCACCTTCCTACGAGCAGTACTTC.

This chain connects TRBV29-1 to TRBJ2-7; D not resolved. The germline V gene has CDR1 SQVTM and CDR2 ANQGSEA. V was shortened by 0 bases and J by 7 bases, with 7 bases between the two germline ends. CDR3 length: 11 residues. The CDR3 protein is CSVEDQREQYF. The CDR3 DNA reads TGCAGCGTTGAAGATCAGAGAGAGCAGTACTTC.

Note on this clonotype: Possible read error: a much larger clone is one base away. The chain uses TRBV9 and TRBJ1-1; a possible D gene is TRBD1 (6 bases). Germline assignment: CDR1 SGDLS and CDR2 YYNGEE. The CDR3 extends over 14 amino acids. The CDR3 sequence: CAGSAMDRNTEAFF. The CDR3 DNA is TGTGCCGGCAGCGCCATGGACAGGAACACTGAAGCTTTCTTT.

This clonotype turned up a few times. The chain is built from TRBV20-1 and TRBJ1-2; D call uncertain. This CDR3 region has 13 residues. Germline CDR1 DFQATT, CDR2 SNEGSKA (reference sequence). CDR3 nucleotides: TGCAGCTCCTCGAGGGAACAAGGATATGGCTACACCTTC. It yields the protein CSSSREQGYGYTF.

This clonotype was counted a few times. J is TRBJ2-5 and V is TRBV29-1, with 7 bases that match TRBD1. The ends lost 4 bases at V and 4 bases at J; junction bases unmatched: 6. CDR3 length: 13 amino acids. Germline CDR1 SQVTM, CDR2 ANQGSEA. CDR3 nucleotides: TGCAGCGTTGTGACAGGGAGAAGAGAGACCCAGTACTTC. It encodes CSVVTGRRETQYF.

On this clonotype itself: It may be a read error: a sequence one base away is much more abundant. The genes are TRBV6-6 and TRBJ1-1; D might be TRBD1 (5 bases). The germline CDR1 and CDR2 sequences are MNHNY and SVGAGI (reference sequence). The CDR3 contains 13 residues. The CDR3 nucleotides read TGTGCCACCAGTTCCGGGACGGAAATTTTGGCTTTCTTT. It encodes CATSSGTEILAFF.

V usage is TRBV9 and J usage is TRBJ2-1; D may be TRBD2 (5 bases). The CDR3 is 16 amino acids. Between the trimmed V and J ends, which lost 0 bases and 3 bases, there was a span of 13 bases. CDR1 SGDLS and CDR2 YYNGEE come from the germline V gene. The CDR3 coding sequence is TGTGCCAGCAGCGTAGCTGTCGGGGTTGACTACAATGAGCAGTTCTTC. Amino acid sequence: CASSVAVGVDYNEQFF.

This chain connects TRBV3-1 to TRBJ2-1; 12 bases map to TRBD2. CDR3 length: 17 residues. The V gene end was trimmed by 10 bases and the J gene end by 4 bases; junction bases not matched to a gene: 14. Germline V gene sequence: CDR1 LGHDT, CDR2 YNNKEL (reference sequence). The CDR3 region is CATSHQGTSGPYNEQFF. CDR3 in DNA: TGTGCCACCTCCCATCAAGGGACTAGCGGGCCTTACAATGAGCAGTTCTTC.

V gene TRBV20-1 combines with J gene TRBJ1-1; D possibly corresponds to TRBD1 (5 bases). The CDR3 loop spans 17 amino acids. Germline CDR1 is DFQATT and CDR2 is SNEGSKA (reference sequence). The V gene lost 0 bases and the J gene lost 2 bases, with 19 bases spanning the gap. Written as DNA, the CDR3 is TGCAGTGCTAGAGATCAGGGTAAAGGGAGGGGAAACACTGAAGCTTTCTTT. Protein sequence: CSARDQGKGRGNTEAFF.

The rearrangement uses TRBV2 and TRBJ2-1; D not certain. The V and J ends lost 10 bases and 5 bases respectively, with 9 bases between them. From germline, CDR1 is SNHLY and CDR2 FYNNEI. This CDR3 spans 11 amino acids. The CDR3 protein is CANPINNEQFF. The CDR3 nucleotides read TGTGCCAACCCGATTAACAATGAGCAGTTCTTC.

The chain joins TRBV20-1 to TRBJ2-2, with 7 bases aligning to TRBD2. The CDR3 totals 15 residues. Germline-derived CDR1 and CDR2 are DFQATT and SNEGSKA (reference sequence). V was clipped by 2 bases and J by 5 bases; unmatched bases: 8. CDR3 residues: CSARTVTSTTGELFF. CDR3 DNA sequence: TGCAGTGCTAGAACCGTGACTAGCACGACCGGGGAGCTGTTTTTT.

The chain links TRBV10-3 to TRBJ2-5, with TRBD1 matching over 8 bases. Germline V gene lookup returns CDR1 ENHRY and CDR2 SYGVKD. The J segment lost 5 bases and the V segment lost 0 bases, leaving 5 bases of the junction unmatched. The CDR3 extends over 15 amino acids. Here the CDR3 reads CAISESQGARETQYF. The CDR3 region has the DNA TGTGCCATCAGTGAGTCCCAGGGGGCCAGGGAGACCCAGTACTTC.

This clonotype was picked up a small number of times. The genes are TRBV20-1 and TRBJ2-1; TRBD2 matches at 8 bases. J gave up 5 bases and V 1 base, and 4 bases lay outside the gene matches. The length of the CDR3 is 14 residues. Germline V gives CDR1 DFQATT, CDR2 SNEGSKA (reference sequence). The CDR3 region has the DNA TGCAGTGCTAGAGGGGCTAGCGGGCACAATGAGCAGTTCTTC. Its translation is CSARGASGHNEQFF.

This clonotype showed up just a few times. The gene calls are TRBV12-3 or TRBV12-4 and TRBJ1-5; 7 bases are shared with TRBD1. The V segment lost 6 bases and the J segment 5 bases; nucleotides outside the gene matches: 7. CDR3 length equals 14 residues. The CDR3 DNA is TGTGCCAGCAGCGGCGGGACAGACGATCAGCCCCAGCATTTT. Translation: CASSGGTDDQPQHF.

The chain employs TRBV12-3 or TRBV12-4 and TRBJ2-7; TRBD1 matches 11 bases. The CDR3 runs 12 residues. The J segment lost 6 bases and the V segment lost 5 bases, leaving 0 bases of the junction unmatched. CDR3 region: CASSGTGGEQYF. The DNA of the CDR3 is TGTGCCAGCAGTGGGACAGGGGGCGAGCAGTACTTC.

The chain links TRBV29-1 to TRBJ2-3; 12 bases are shared with TRBD1. V gave up 8 bases and J gave up 1 base; unmatched junction bases: 7. The V gene's germline CDR1 is SQVTM and CDR2 ANQGSEA. This CDR3 has 15 amino acids. This chain's CDR3 is CSSTGTGGGTDTQYF. In DNA, the CDR3 is TGCAGCTCCACCGGGACAGGGGGCGGCACAGATACGCAGTATTTT.

This CDR3 is CASSFLAGGSETQYF. The CDR3 nucleotides are TGTGCCAGCAGTTTTTTAGCGGGAGGAAGCGAGACCCAGTACTTC. This chain uses TRBV12-3 or TRBV12-4 with TRBJ2-5; 10 bases map to TRBD2. This CDR3 comprises 15 residues. With 3 bases clipped from V and 5 bases from J, the junction kept 6 bases outside the gene matches.

The CDR3 is CSAGGGLAGINEQFF. The CDR3 DNA follows: TGCAGTGCTGGGGGAGGACTAGCGGGAATCAATGAGCAGTTCTTC. V is TRBV20-1 and J is TRBJ2-1, with 12 nucleotides matching TRBD2. The CDR3 extends over 15 amino acids. Germline V gene lookup returns CDR1 DFQATT and CDR2 SNEGSKA (reference sequence). Losses at the gene ends were 5 bases for V and 6 bases for J; bases not matched to a gene: 8.

This clonotype was recorded at least ten times. This sequence joins TRBV5-6 and TRBJ2-1; D is undetermined. V lost 2 bases and J lost 8, with 11 bases in between. CDR3 size: 13 residues. The germline V gene has CDR1 SGHDT and CDR2 YYEEEE. This CDR3 reads CASSLIGVDEQFF. Here the CDR3 DNA reads TGTGCCAGCAGCTTAATTGGAGTAGATGAGCAGTTCTTC.

This clonotype appeared many times. This CDR3 is CASGLSRKNTGELFF. In nucleotides, the CDR3 is TGTGCCAGCGGTTTGAGCAGAAAGAACACCGGGGAGCTGTTTTTT. The chain carries TRBV7-9 and TRBJ2-2; D is undetermined. V was pared by 8 bases and J by 1 base, with 14 bases between. The CDR3 spans 15 residues. Germline V CDR1 and CDR2: SEHNR, FQNEAQ (reference sequence).

This clonotype was seen repeatedly, ten times or more. The rearrangement uses TRBV29-1 and TRBJ2-1; possibly TRBD1 for D (5 bases). This CDR3 comprises 15 residues. CDR1 SQVTM and CDR2 ANQGSEA come from the germline V gene. V was shortened by 6 bases and J by 0 bases, with 15 bases between the two germline ends. The CDR3 DNA reads TGCAGCGTGACAGATAACTTAATCTCCTACAATGAGCAGTTCTTC. Its translation is CSVTDNLISYNEQFF.

This clonotype was recorded at least ten times. The chain is built from TRBV2 and TRBJ2-1, with 10 bases identical to TRBD2. The CDR3 runs 15 residues. The germline V gene has CDR1 SNHLY and CDR2 FYNNEI. V gave up 6 bases and J gave up 2 bases; unmatched junction bases: 4. The CDR3 sequence is CASRRSGRAYNEQFF. Here the CDR3 DNA reads TGTGCCAGCAGGAGGAGCGGGAGGGCCTACAATGAGCAGTTCTTC.

This clonotype was seen only a few times. V usage is TRBV20-1 and J usage is TRBJ2-3; 7 bases align to TRBD2. The CDR3 is 14 residues long. Germline-derived CDR1 and CDR2 are DFQATT and SNEGSKA (reference sequence). V was pared by 3 bases and J by 1 base, with 4 bases of the junction left unmatched. The CDR3 DNA sequence: TGCAGTGCTAGTGGGCTAGCGGGCACAGATACGCAGTATTTT. Its protein is CSASGLAGTDTQYF.

The rearrangement uses TRBV20-1 and TRBJ2-1; D is possibly TRBD1 (5 bases). The germline V gene encodes CDR1 DFQATT and CDR2 SNEGSKA (reference sequence). The CDR3 contains 10 residues. The germline V and J ends were trimmed by 6 bases and 10 bases, with 10 bases remaining between them. The CDR3 nucleotides read TGCAGTGCCGGTAGGGGAGAGCAGTTCTTC. This gives the protein CSAGRGEQFF.

The table lists this clonotype with many counts. CDR3 sequence: CSASHRGYEQYF. The CDR3, as DNA: TGCAGTGCTAGTCACAGGGGCTACGAGCAGTACTTC. The chain carries TRBV20-1 and TRBJ2-7; TRBD1 aligns across 7 bases. The V and J ends lost 3 bases and 3 bases, in that order; junction bases with no gene match: 2. Germline CDR1 DFQATT, CDR2 SNEGSKA (reference sequence). CDR3 size: 12 residues.

This clonotype turned up a few times. The chain uses TRBV20-1 and TRBJ2-3; D is uncertain. There are 14 residues in the CDR3. In germline, CDR1 is DFQATT, CDR2 SNEGSKA (reference sequence). V was shortened by 2 bases and J by 0 bases, with 9 bases between the two germline ends. The CDR3 bases are TGCAGTGCTAGAAGGAAAGATAGCACAGATACGCAGTATTTT. Amino acids: CSARRKDSTDTQYF.